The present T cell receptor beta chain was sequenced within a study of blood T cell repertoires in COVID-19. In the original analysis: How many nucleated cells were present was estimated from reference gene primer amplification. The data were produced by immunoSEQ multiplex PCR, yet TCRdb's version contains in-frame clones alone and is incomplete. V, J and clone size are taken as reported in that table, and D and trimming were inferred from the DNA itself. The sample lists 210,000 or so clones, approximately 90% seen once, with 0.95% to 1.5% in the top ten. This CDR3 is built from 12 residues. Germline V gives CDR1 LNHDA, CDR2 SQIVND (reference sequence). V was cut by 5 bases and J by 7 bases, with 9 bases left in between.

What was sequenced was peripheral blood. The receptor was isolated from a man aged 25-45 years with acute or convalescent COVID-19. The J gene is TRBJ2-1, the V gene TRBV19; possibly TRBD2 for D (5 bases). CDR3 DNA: TGTGCCAGTAGTCCCCAGCGGAATGAGCAGTTCTTC. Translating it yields CASSPQRNEQFF.